The text below deals with one T cell receptor beta chain. What it binds is unknown. The data stem from a study of T-cell reconstitution after alpha-beta-depleted transplantation in children. Findings and limits, study-wide: There were reportedly several hundred expanded graft clones from which alpha-beta T cells came about two months after transplant. In some patients, recipient T cells and intrathymic progenitors surviving conditioning explained high day-60 diversity. A year had passed since transplant, and T-cell counts and diversity by then came mostly from newly produced T cells.

Unique molecular identifiers were incorporated during preparation of the TCRbeta library. TCRdb analysed the PCR reads with MiXCR anew, one entry per CDR3 protein. Here the sample spans about 210,000 distinct CDR3 sequences, over 15% being singletons. The origin of this receptor is a male patient under 10 years old who had a stem cell transplant for acute lymphoblastic leukemia, so the T cells may come from the graft donor. This sample comprised PBMCs, mostly from graft donor cells, obtained 360 days after TCRalphabeta/CD19-depleted stem cell transplant.

This CDR3 reads CAISDSRTSGGALDTQYF. The CDR3 nucleotides are TGTGCCATCAGCGACTCCCGGACTAGCGGGGGGGCGTTAGATACGCAGTATTTT. The rearrangement links TRBV10-3 to TRBJ2-3, with 15 bases that match TRBD2. The CDR3 is 18 residues long. Germline-derived CDR1 and CDR2 are ENHRY and SYGVKD. The junction had 12 bases not matched to a gene; V was cut back by 6 bases and J by 5 bases.